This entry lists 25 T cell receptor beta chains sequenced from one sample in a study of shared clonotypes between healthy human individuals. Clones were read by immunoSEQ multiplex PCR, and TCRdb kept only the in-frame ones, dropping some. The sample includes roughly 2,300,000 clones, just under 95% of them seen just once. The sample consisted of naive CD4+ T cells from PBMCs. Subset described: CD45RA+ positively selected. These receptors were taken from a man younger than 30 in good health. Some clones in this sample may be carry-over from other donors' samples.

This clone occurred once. CDR3 nucleotides: TGTGCCAGCAGTGAAAGGGGGGCGGACGGGGAGCTGTTTTTT. Translating gives CASSERGADGELFF. The chain recombines TRBV6-1 with TRBJ2-2, with D possibly called TRBD1 or TRBD2 (6 bases each). Germline CDR1 is MNHNS and CDR2 is SASEGT. V shed 2 bases and J shed 7 bases, with 11 bases lying between them. The length of the CDR3 is 14 residues.

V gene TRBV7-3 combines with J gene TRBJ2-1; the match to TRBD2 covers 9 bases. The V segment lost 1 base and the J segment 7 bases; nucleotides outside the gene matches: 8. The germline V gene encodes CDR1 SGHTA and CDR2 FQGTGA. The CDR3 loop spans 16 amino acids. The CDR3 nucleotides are TGTGCCAGCAGCTTAAAAGGCGGGAGGGCCGGGAATGAGCAGTTCTTC. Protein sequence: CASSLKGGRAGNEQFF. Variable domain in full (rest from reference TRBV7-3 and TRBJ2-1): GAGVSQTPSNKVTEKGKYVELRCDPISGHTALYWYRQSLGQGPEFLIYFQGTGAADDSGLPNDRFFAVRPEGSVSTLKIQRTERGDSAVYLCASSLKGGRAGNEQFFGPGTRLTVL.

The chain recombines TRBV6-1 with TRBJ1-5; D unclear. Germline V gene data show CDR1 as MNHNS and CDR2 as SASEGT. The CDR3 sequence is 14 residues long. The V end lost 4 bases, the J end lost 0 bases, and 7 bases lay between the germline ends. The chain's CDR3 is CASSVLDSNQPQHF. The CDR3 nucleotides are TGTGCCAGCAGTGTTTTGGATAGCAATCAGCCCCAGCATTTT.

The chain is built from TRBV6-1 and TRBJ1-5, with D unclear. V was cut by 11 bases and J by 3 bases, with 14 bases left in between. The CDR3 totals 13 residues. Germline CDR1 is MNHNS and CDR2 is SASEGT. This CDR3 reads CACSQTFNQPQHF. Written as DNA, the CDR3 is TGTGCCTGCTCACAGACCTTCAATCAGCCCCAGCATTTT.

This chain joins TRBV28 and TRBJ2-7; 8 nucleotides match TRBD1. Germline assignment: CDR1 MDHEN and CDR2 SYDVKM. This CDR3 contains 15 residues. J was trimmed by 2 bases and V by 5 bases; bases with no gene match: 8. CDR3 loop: CASSVGGTGPYEQYF. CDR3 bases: TGTGCCAGCAGTGTTGGGGGGACAGGCCCCTACGAGCAGTACTTC.

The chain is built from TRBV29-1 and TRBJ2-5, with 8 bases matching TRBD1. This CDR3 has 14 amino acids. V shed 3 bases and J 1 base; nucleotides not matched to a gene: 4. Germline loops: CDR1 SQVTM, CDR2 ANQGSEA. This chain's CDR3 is CSVDRTGSQETQYF. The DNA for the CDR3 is TGCAGCGTTGACAGGACAGGGAGCCAAGAGACCCAGTACTTC.

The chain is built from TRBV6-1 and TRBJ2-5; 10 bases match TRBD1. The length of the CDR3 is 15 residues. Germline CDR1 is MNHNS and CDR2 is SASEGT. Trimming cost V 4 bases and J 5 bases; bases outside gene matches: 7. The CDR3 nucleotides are TGTGCCAGCAGTGCGACAGGGGGCGCTGGGGAGACCCAGTACTTC. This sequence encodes CASSATGGAGETQYF.

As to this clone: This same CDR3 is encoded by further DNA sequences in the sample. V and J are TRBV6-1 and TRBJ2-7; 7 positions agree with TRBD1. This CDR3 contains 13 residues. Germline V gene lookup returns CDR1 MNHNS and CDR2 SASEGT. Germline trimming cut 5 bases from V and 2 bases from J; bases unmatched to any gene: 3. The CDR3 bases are TGTGCCAGCAGTCGACAGGGCCCCTACGAGCAGTACTTC. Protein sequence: CASSRQGPYEQYF.

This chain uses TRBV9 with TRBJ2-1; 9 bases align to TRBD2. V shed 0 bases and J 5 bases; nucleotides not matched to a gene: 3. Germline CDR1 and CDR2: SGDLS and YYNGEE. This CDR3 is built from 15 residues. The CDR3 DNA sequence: TGTGCCAGCAGCGTAGTGAGCGGGAGGCACAATGAGCAGTTCTTC. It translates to CASSVVSGRHNEQFF.

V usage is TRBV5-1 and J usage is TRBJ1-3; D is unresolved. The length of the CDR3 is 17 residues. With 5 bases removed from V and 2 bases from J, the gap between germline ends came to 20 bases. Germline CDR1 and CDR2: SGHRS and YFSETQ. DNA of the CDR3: TGCGCCAGCAGTAGATTAGGACCCCCCGATGCTGGAAACACCATATATTTT. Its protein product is CASSRLGPPDAGNTIYF.

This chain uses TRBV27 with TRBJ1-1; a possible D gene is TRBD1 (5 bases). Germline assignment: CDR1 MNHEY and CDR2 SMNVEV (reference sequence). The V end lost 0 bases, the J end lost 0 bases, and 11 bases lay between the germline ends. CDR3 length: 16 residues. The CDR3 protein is CASSLSRGLVNTEAFF. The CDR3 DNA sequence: TGTGCCAGCAGTTTATCGAGGGGCCTAGTGAACACTGAAGCTTTCTTT.

CDR3 sequence reads: CASSLSGTSGTDTQYF. CDR3 in DNA: TGTGCCAGCAGCCTATCCGGGACTAGCGGCACAGATACGCAGTATTTT. The chain recombines TRBV7-2 with TRBJ2-3; 10 nucleotides match TRBD2. Per the germline V gene, CDR1 is SGHTA and CDR2 is FQGNSA. This CDR3 has 16 residues. Trimming cost V 5 bases and J 1 base; bases outside gene matches: 6.

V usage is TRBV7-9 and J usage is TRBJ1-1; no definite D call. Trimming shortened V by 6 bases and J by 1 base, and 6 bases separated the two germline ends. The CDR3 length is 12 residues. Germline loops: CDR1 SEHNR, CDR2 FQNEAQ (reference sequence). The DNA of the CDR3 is TGTGCCAGCAGGAGGACGAACACTGAAGCTTTCTTT. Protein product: CASRRTNTEAFF.

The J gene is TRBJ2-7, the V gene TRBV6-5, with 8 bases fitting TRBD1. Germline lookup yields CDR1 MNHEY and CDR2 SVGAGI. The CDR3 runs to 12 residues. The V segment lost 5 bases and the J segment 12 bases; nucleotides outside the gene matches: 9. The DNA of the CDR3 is TGTGCCAGCAGTCCTGCGGGACAGGAGGGGTACTTC. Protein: CASSPAGQEGYF.

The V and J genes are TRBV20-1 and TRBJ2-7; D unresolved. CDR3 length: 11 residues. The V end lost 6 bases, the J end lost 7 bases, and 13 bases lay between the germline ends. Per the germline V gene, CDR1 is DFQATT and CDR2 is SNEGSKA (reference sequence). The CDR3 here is CSASWTGEQYF. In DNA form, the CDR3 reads TGCAGTGCCTCCTGGACGGGTGAGCAGTACTTC.

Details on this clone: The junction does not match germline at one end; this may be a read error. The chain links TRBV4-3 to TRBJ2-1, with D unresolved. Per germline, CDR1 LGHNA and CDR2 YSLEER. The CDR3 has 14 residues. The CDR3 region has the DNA TGCGCCAGCAGCCAACAACAAGGGTACAGTGAGCAGTTCTTC. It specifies CASSQQQGYSEQFF.

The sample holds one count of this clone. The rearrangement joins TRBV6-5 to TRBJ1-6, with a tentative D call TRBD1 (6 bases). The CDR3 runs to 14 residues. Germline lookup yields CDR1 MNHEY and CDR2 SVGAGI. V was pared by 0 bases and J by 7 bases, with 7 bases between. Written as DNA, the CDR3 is TGTGCCAGCAGTTACTCAGGGGGGAATTCACCCCTCCACTTT. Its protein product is CASSYSGGNSPLHF.

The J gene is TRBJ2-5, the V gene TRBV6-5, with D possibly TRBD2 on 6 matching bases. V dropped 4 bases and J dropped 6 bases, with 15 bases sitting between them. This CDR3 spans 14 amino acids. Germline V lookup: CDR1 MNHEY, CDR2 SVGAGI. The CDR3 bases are TGTGCCAGCAGTTTTACTGGGACTGTGAAGACCCAGTACTTC. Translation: CASSFTGTVKTQYF.

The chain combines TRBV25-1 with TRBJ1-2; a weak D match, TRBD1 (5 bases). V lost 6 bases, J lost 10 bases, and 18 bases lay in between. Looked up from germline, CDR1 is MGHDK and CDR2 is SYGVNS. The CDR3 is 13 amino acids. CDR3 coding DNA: TGTGCCAGCAGGAAATTTATAGGGGAAGACTACACCTTC. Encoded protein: CASRKFIGEDYTF.

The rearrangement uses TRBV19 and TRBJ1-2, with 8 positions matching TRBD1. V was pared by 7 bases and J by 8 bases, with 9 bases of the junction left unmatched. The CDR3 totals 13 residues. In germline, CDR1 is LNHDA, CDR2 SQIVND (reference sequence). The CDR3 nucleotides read TGTGCCAGTATCGGACAGGGCTTTTACGGCTACACCTTC. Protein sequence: CASIGQGFYGYTF.

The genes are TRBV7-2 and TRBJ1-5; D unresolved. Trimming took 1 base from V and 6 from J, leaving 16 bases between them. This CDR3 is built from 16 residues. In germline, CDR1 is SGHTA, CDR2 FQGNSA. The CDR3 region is CASSLDITGVSQPQHF. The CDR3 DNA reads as TGTGCCAGCAGCTTAGACATTACGGGTGTTAGTCAGCCCCAGCATTTT. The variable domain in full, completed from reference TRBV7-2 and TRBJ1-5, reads GAGVSQSPSNKVTEKGKDVELRCDPISGHTALYWYRQSLGQGLEFLIYFQGNSAPDKSGLPSDRFSAERTGGSVSTLTIQRTQQEDSAVYLCASSLDITGVSQPQHFGDGTRLSIL.

The DNA for the CDR3 is TGCGCCAGCAGCTTGGAGGGGGGCGGCCAGTACTTC. It yields the protein CASSLEGGGQYF. The rearrangement uses TRBV5-1 and TRBJ2-5; either TRBD1 or TRBD2 may supply D (6 bases each). V shed 0 bases and J shed 10 bases, with 10 bases lying between them. Germline loops: CDR1 SGHRS, CDR2 YFSETQ. The CDR3 totals 12 residues. Complete variable domain (other parts from reference TRBV5-1 and TRBJ2-5): KAGVTQTPRYLIKTRGQQVTLSCSPISGHRSVSWYQQTPGQGLQFLFEYFSETQRNKGNFPGRFSGRQFSNSRSEMNVSTLELGDSALYLCASSLEGGGQYFGPGTRLLVL.

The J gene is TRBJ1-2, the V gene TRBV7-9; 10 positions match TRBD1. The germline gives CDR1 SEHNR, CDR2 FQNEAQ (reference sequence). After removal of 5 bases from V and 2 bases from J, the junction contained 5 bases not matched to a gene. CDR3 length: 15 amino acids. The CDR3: CASSLRQGANYGYTF. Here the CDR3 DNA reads TGTGCCAGCAGCCTTCGACAGGGGGCAAACTATGGCTACACCTTC.

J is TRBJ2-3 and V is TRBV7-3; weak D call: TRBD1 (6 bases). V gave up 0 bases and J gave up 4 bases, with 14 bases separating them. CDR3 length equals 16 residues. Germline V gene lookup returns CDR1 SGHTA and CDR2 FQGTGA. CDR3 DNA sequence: TGTGCCAGCAGCTTAACGCCGCAGGGGCCAGCAGATACGCAGTATTTT. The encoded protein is CASSLTPQGPADTQYF.

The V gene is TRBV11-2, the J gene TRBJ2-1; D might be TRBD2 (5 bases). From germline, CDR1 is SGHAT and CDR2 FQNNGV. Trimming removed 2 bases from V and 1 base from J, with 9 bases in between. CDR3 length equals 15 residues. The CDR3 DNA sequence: TGTGCCAGCAGCTTAAACGGGATATCCTACAATGAGCAGTTCTTC. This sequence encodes CASSLNGISYNEQFF. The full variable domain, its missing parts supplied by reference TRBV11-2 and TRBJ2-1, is EAGVAQSPRYKIIEKRQSVAFWCNPISGHATLYWYQQILGQGPKLLIQFQNNGVVDDSQLPKDRFSAERLKGVDSTLKIQPAKLEDSAVYLCASSLNGISYNEQFFGPGTRLTVL.